The sequence of this T cell receptor beta chain was determined in a study of shared clonotypes between healthy human individuals. Naive CD8 isolation took CD45RO-negative cells positively selected for CCR7 and excluded terminally differentiated effector memory CD45RA+ cells. Every donor, a Caucasian adult, lived in Nashville, Tennessee. The CDR3 consists of 14 residues. Trimming took 4 bases from V and 3 from J; bases not matched to a gene: 3. Germline V gene sequence: CDR1 SEHNR, CDR2 FQNEAQ (reference sequence). Only in-frame clones appear in the TCRdb table, and some are missing; sequencing was by immunoSEQ multiplex PCR. The sample lists around 1,900,000 clones, 80% to 95% seen once, with about 1.7% in the top ten.

This TCR derives from a man between 18 and 29 years old in good health. Some clones in this sample may be carry-over from other donors' samples. The chain joins TRBV7-9 to TRBJ1-5; 7 nucleotides agree with TRBD1. The source material was naive CD8+ T cells from PBMCs. The CDR3 region has the DNA TGTGCCAGCAGCTCCGGGACAGCCAATCAGCCCCAGCATTTT. Protein product: CASSSGTANQPQHF. Supplemented by reference TRBV7-9 and TRBJ1-5, the full variable domain reads DTGVSQNPRHKITKRGQNVTFRCDPISEHNRLYWYRQTLGQGPEFLTYFQNEAQLEKSRLLSDRFSAERPKGSFSTLEIQRTEQGDSAMYLCASSSGTANQPQHFGDGTRLSIL.